This T cell receptor beta chain was sequenced in a study of blood T cell repertoires in COVID-19. Study-wide background: Both acute and convalescent COVID-19 samples were obtained from the United States, Italy and Spain. PBMCs, B-cell-depleted T cells, or T cells were the source of the cDNA or gDNA that made up the material.

Germline loops: CDR1 SNHLY, CDR2 FYNNEI. This CDR3 has 13 amino acids. V lost 8 bases and J lost 4; bases outside the gene matches: 5. Original processing methods: Reference gene primers were amplified, and this amplification served to estimate nucleated cell counts. Here immunoSEQ multiplex PCR was the method, and the copy in TCRdb shows in-frame clones only, minus some. V and J calls and clone size follow that table, whereas D and trimming were derived from the DNA. The sample includes over 80,000 clones, roughly nine tenths of them seen just once. V is TRBV2 and J is TRBJ2-1; 7 bases are shared with TRBD2. The sequenced sample consisted of peripheral blood. The source is a human donor with active COVID-19. The donor label of this sample is uncertain. The CDR3 region has the DNA TGTGCCAGCCGTCAGCGGGGTTACAATGAGCAGTTCTTC. Encoded protein: CASRQRGYNEQFF.